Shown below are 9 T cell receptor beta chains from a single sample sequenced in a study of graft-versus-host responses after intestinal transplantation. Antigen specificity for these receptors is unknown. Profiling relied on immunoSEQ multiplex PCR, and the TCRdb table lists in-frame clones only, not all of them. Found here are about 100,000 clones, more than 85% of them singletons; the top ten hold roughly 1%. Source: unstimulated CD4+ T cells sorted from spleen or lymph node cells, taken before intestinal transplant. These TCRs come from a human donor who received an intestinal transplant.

CDR3 protein: CASSVRTLGNTIYF. The CDR3 DNA reads TGTGCCAGCAGTGTCAGGACACTGGGAAACACCATATATTTT. This sequence joins TRBV6-5 and TRBJ1-3; D perhaps matches TRBD1 (5 bases). Germline loops: CDR1 MNHEY, CDR2 SVGAGI. The V end was cut by 5 bases, the J end by 4 bases, with 12 bases between. The CDR3 has 14 residues.

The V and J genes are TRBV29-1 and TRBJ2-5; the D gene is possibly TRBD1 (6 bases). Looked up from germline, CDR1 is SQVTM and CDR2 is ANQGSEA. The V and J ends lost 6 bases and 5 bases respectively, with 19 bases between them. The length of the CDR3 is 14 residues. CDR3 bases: TGCAGCGTCGAGGACAGTGGTGCGGGCGAGACCCAGTACTTC. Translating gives CSVEDSGAGETQYF.

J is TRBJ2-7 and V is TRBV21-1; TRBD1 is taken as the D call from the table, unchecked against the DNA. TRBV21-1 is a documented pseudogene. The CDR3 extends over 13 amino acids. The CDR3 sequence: CASNPDTYYEQYF. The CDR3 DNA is TGTGCCAGCAACCCGGACACCTACTACGAGCAGTACTTC.

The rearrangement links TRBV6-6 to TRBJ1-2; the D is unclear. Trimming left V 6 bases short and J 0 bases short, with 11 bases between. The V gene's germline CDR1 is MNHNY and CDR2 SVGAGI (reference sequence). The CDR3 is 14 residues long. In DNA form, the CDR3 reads TGTGCCAGCAGCCCCGATGATACTAACTATGGCTACACCTTC. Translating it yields CASSPDDTNYGYTF.

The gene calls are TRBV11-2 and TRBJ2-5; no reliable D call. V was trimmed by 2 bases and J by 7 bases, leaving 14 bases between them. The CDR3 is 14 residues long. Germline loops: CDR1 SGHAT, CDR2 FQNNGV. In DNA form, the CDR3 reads TGTGCCAGCAGCTTATTACGAGAAGGGCCGACCCAGTACTTC. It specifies CASSLLREGPTQYF.

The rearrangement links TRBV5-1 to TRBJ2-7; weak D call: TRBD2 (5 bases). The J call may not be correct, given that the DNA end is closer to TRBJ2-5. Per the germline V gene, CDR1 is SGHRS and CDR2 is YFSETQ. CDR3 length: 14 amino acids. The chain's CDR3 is CASSLAGERETQYF. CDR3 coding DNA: TGCGCCAGCAGCTTGGCCGGGGAGAGAGAGACCCAGTACTTC.

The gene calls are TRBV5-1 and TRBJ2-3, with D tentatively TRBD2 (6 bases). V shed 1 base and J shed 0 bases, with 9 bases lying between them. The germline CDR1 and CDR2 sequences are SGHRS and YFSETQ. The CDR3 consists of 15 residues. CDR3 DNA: TGCGCCAGCAGCTTGTCGGGGAGGAGCACAGATACGCAGTATTTT. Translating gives CASSLSGRSTDTQYF.

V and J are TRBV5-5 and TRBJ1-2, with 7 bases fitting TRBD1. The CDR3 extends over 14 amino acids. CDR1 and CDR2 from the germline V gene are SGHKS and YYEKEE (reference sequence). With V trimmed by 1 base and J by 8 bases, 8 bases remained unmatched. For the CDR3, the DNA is TGTGCCAGCAGCTTGACCCGGGACAGTGGGGGCTACACCTTC. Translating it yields CASSLTRDSGGYTF. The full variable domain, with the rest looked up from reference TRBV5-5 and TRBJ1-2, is DAGVTQSPTHLIKTRGQQVTLRCSPISGHKSVSWYQQVLGQGPQFIFQYYEKEERGRGNFPDRFSARQFPNYSSELNVNALLLGDSALYLCASSLTRDSGGYTFGSGTRLTVV.

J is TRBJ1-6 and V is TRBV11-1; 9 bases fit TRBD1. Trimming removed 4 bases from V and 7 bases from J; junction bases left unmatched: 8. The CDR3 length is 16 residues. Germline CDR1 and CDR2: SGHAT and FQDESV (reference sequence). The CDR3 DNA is TGTGCCAGCAGCTGGTCCGGGACAGGGCACAATTCACCCCTCCACTTT. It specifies CASSWSGTGHNSPLHF.